The 30 T cell receptor beta chains below come from one sample, sequenced in a study of regulatory T cells in long-lasting Graves disease. To make TCR beta libraries, researchers used iRepertoire HTBI primers and Arm-PCR of CDR3 regions. TCRdb recomputed calls from the multiplex PCR reads with MiXCR, one row per CDR3 protein. The sample consists of 390,000 or so distinct CDR3 sequences, around 23% of them appearing once. This sample's time point: persistent/refractory GD, antithyroid drugs over 5 years with positive TRAb. PBMCs provided the RNA from which the TCR library was made. The sample in question was peripheral blood mononuclear cells (PBMCs), obtained when the disease was refractory, from a patient treated with antithyroid drugs. The receptors derive from a woman in her 40s with Graves disease.

This clonotype was observed many times. This chain uses TRBV14 with TRBJ2-7, with 9 positions matching TRBD1. Germline trimming cut 5 bases from V and 0 bases from J; bases unmatched to any gene: 5. The CDR3 has 15 amino acids. Germline loops: CDR1 SGHDN, CDR2 FVKESK. The CDR3 spells CASSNGQGSSYEQYF. The CDR3 DNA reads as TGTGCCAGCAGCAACGGACAGGGGAGCTCCTACGAGCAGTACTTC.

This clonotype was counted many times. The rearrangement uses TRBV6-5 and TRBJ2-6; D call uncertain. V was pared by 2 bases and J by 0 bases, with 5 bases between. This CDR3 is 15 amino acids long. Germline values: CDR1 MNHEY, CDR2 SVGAGI. CDR3 in DNA: TGTGCCAGCAGTTACGGGTTCTCTGGGGCCAACGTCCTGACTTTC. Protein: CASSYGFSGANVLTF.

The chain is built from TRBV11-2 and TRBJ2-2; D remains unclear. Germline loops: CDR1 SGHAT, CDR2 FQNNGV. This CDR3 contains 15 residues. V lost 5 bases, J lost 3 bases, and 13 bases lay in between. In nucleotides, the CDR3 is TGTGCCAGCAGCCTTGGACGGATGGACACCGGGGAGCTGTTTTTT. It is translated as CASSLGRMDTGELFF.

This clonotype was found many times. The rearrangement joins TRBV11-3 to TRBJ2-1, with 8 positions matching TRBD1. Germline V gene lookup returns CDR1 SGHNT and CDR2 YENEEA. With V trimmed by 6 bases and J by 6 bases, 10 bases remained unmatched. This CDR3 has 15 amino acids. DNA for the CDR3: TGTGCCAGCAGTTCCGGAGGACAGGGATTCAATGAGCAGTTCTTC. Amino acids: CASSSGGQGFNEQFF.

This clonotype was picked up one time. The chain links TRBV20-1 to TRBJ1-5; unclear D gene. This CDR3 region has 13 residues. Trimming took off 3 bases at V and 5 bases at J, with 11 bases between the two ends. The germline CDR1 and CDR2 sequences are DFQATT and SNEGSKA (reference sequence). CDR3 residues: CSASSPEDQPQHF. The CDR3, as DNA: TGCAGTGCTAGTAGCCCCGAGGATCAGCCCCAGCATTTT.

This clonotype has just a few counts. CDR3 nucleotide sequence: TGTGCCAGTAGTGTGGGACAGGGTGGCACTGAAGCTTTCTTT. It encodes CASSVGQGGTEAFF. This chain uses TRBV19 with TRBJ1-1; TRBD1 matches 9 bases. Germline CDR1 LNHDA, CDR2 SQIVND (reference sequence). Losses at the gene ends were 5 bases for V and 4 bases for J; bases not matched to a gene: 5. This CDR3 has 14 residues.

As regards this clonotype: This may arise from a read error, as a much more abundant clone is one base away. The chain couples TRBV6-1 to TRBJ2-5; a weak D match, TRBD2 (5 bases). From germline, CDR1 is MNHNS and CDR2 SASEGT. This CDR3 region has 15 residues. The V and J ends lost 6 bases and 7 bases respectively, with 21 bases between them. CDR3 coding DNA: TGTGCCAGCAGCGTCGGGTCAGCGCCCGCGGGGACCCAGTACTTC. Its translation: CASSVGSAPAGTQYF.

This clonotype was counted ten times or more. This CDR3 reads CASSWGTPLAKNIQYF. The CDR3 DNA sequence: TGTGCCAGCAGTTGGGGTACACCTCTAGCCAAAAACATTCAGTACTTC. The chain recombines TRBV28 with TRBJ2-4; D is undetermined. The CDR3 has 16 residues. V lost 4 bases and J lost 0, with 13 bases in between. CDR1 is MDHEN, CDR2 SYDVKM, per germline.

This sequence joins TRBV19 and TRBJ2-2, with D maybe TRBD2 (6 bases). This CDR3 comprises 12 residues. V dropped 6 bases and J dropped 5 bases, with 7 bases sitting between them. Germline values: CDR1 LNHDA, CDR2 SQIVND (reference sequence). This CDR3 is CASRSGTGELFF. In DNA, the CDR3 is TGTGCCAGTAGGAGCGGGACCGGGGAGCTGTTTTTT.

This clonotype has only a few counts. The chain links TRBV6-1 to TRBJ2-1; the D gene is possibly TRBD2 (5 bases). Trimming cost V 2 bases and J 11 bases, with 7 bases left between them. The CDR3 has 11 residues. Germline V gene sequence: CDR1 MNHNS, CDR2 SASEGT. The CDR3 spells CASSELAQQFF. CDR3 nucleotides: TGTGCCAGCAGTGAACTAGCTCAGCAGTTCTTC.

This clonotype was seen repeatedly, ten times or more. The chain links TRBV20-1 to TRBJ1-1, with TRBD1 matching 7 bases. Trimming took 6 bases from V and 5 from J; bases not matched to a gene: 6. The CDR3 is 12 residues long. Germline V gene data show CDR1 as DFQATT and CDR2 as SNEGSKA (reference sequence). The CDR3 loop reads CSAHRGGTEAFF. Here the CDR3 DNA reads TGCAGTGCCCACAGGGGAGGGACTGAAGCTTTCTTT.

This clonotype occurred a few times. V usage is TRBV12-3 or TRBV12-4 and J usage is TRBJ2-2; no definite D call. The CDR3 length is 14 residues. Between the trimmed V and J ends, which lost 2 bases and 3 bases, there was a span of 7 bases. The DNA for the CDR3 is TGTGCCAGCAGTTTAAGCAGTTACACCGGGGAGCTGTTTTTT. This translates into CASSLSSYTGELFF.

This clonotype was counted many times. V usage is TRBV7-8 and J usage is TRBJ1-5, with D tentatively TRBD1 (5 bases). Trimming took off 2 bases at V and 5 bases at J, with 19 bases between the two ends. The CDR3 is made up of 17 amino acids. The germline gives CDR1 SGHVS, CDR2 FQNEAQ. The CDR3 reads CASSLNVLGPAYQPQHF. The CDR3 coding sequence is TGTGCCAGCAGCTTAAATGTTCTGGGACCAGCATATCAGCCCCAGCATTTT.

This clonotype was counted only a few times. The chain employs TRBV20-1 and TRBJ2-7, with a weak D call TRBD2 (5 bases). V lost 0 bases to trimming and J lost 1 base, with 28 bases between them. CDR1 DFQATT and CDR2 SNEGSKA come from the germline V gene (reference sequence). CDR3 length equals 20 residues. This chain's CDR3 is CSARDPNPGVDRRLSYEQYF. The CDR3 bases are TGCAGTGCTAGAGATCCAAATCCAGGAGTAGACCGGAGGCTTTCCTACGAGCAGTACTTC.

V is TRBV30 and J is TRBJ2-5; possibly TRBD1 for D (6 bases). Trimming left V 1 base short and J 0 bases short, with 15 bases between. CDR1 and CDR2 (germline): GTSNPN, SVGIG (reference sequence). The CDR3 sequence is 16 residues long. CDR3 sequence reads: CAWSAPWTDNQETQYF. The CDR3 region has the DNA TGTGCCTGGAGTGCCCCATGGACAGACAACCAAGAGACCCAGTACTTC.

The chain couples TRBV10-3 to TRBJ2-1, with 14 bases lining up with TRBD2. This CDR3 has 16 residues. In germline, CDR1 is ENHRY, CDR2 SYGVKD. The V and J ends lost 10 bases and 6 bases, in that order; junction bases with no gene match: 11. The CDR3 region is CATARTSGGKFNEQFF. CDR3 DNA: TGTGCCACCGCCCGGACTAGCGGGGGGAAGTTCAATGAGCAGTTCTTC.

This clonotype has at least ten counts. The chain employs TRBV6-4 and TRBJ2-5; D may correspond to TRBD1 or TRBD2 (5 bases each). There are 13 residues in the CDR3. V lost 6 bases to trimming and J lost 7 bases, with 15 bases between them. Germline CDR1 MRHNA, CDR2 SNTAGT. Here the CDR3 reads CASRDQIGGTQYF. The CDR3 DNA follows: TGTGCCAGCAGGGACCAAATTGGGGGGACCCAGTACTTC.

A word on this clonotype: A junction boundary mismatches the germline segment, possibly from a read error. The chain joins TRBV19 to TRBJ2-4; D not certain. Germline-derived CDR1 and CDR2 are LNHDA and SQIVND (reference sequence). The CDR3 totals 18 residues. This CDR3 is CASSILEAPIKAKNIQYF. The CDR3 DNA reads as TGTGCCAGTAGCATCCTCGAAGCACCAATTAAAGCCAAAAATATTCAGTACTTC.

This clonotype occurred many times. The CDR3 coding sequence is TGTGCCAGCAGATTCAATTTCGACAGGGAAAAGGGGAACACTGAAGCTTTCTTT. Its protein is CASRFNFDREKGNTEAFF. The rearrangement links TRBV6-1 to TRBJ1-1, with 7 bases identical to TRBD1. Germline CDR1 reads MNHNS; CDR2 reads SASEGT. This CDR3 has 18 amino acids. V gave up 6 bases and J gave up 1 base; unmatched junction bases: 17.

The chain joins TRBV20-1 to TRBJ2-7, with TRBD2 matching 7 bases. The length of the CDR3 is 16 residues. Germline lookup yields CDR1 DFQATT and CDR2 SNEGSKA (reference sequence). The junction had 12 bases not matched to a gene; V was cut back by 3 bases and J by 1 base. As DNA, the CDR3 is TGCAGTGCTAGCAGCCCACTTAGCGGGTTTTCCTACGAGCAGTACTTC. This codes for CSASSPLSGFSYEQYF.

There are a few counts of this clonotype. The chain carries TRBV29-1 and TRBJ1-2; D is unclear. The germline gives CDR1 SQVTM, CDR2 ANQGSEA. V lost 5 bases to trimming and J lost 6 bases, with 10 bases between them. The length of the CDR3 is 11 residues. CDR3 in DNA: TGCAGCGTTCCACACAGAAATGGCTACACCTTC. Translation gives CSVPHRNGYTF.

This clonotype was counted only a few times. The rearrangement uses TRBV6-1 and TRBJ2-2, with 9 nucleotides matching TRBD1. The CDR3 has 16 amino acids. Germline V gives CDR1 MNHNS, CDR2 SASEGT. With V trimmed by 7 bases and J by 6 bases, 12 bases remained unmatched. The CDR3 loop is CASNAFAGTGSGELFF. For the CDR3, the DNA is TGTGCCAGCAACGCCTTCGCTGGGACAGGGTCCGGGGAGCTGTTTTTT.

There are a few counts of this clonotype. This chain joins TRBV5-1 and TRBJ1-1, with D possibly matching TRBD1 (5 bases). V lost 4 bases and J 5 bases, leaving 15 bases between the germline ends. CDR3 length equals 14 residues. Germline V gene sequence: CDR1 SGHRS, CDR2 YFSETQ. CDR3 residues: CASSLSWGGTEAFF. The CDR3, as DNA: TGCGCCAGCAGCCTATCTTGGGGGGGGACTGAAGCTTTCTTT.

This clonotype occurred many times. The chain combines TRBV7-9 with TRBJ1-2; perhaps TRBD1 as D (5 bases). The V gene lost 5 bases and the J gene lost 0 bases, with 16 bases spanning the gap. The CDR3 is made up of 16 amino acids. Germline V gene data show CDR1 as SEHNR and CDR2 as FQNEAQ (reference sequence). Here the CDR3 DNA reads TGTGCCAGCAGCCCATGGACGGGACCATCTAACTATGGCTACACCTTC. Its translation is CASSPWTGPSNYGYTF.

This clonotype has a handful of counts. This rearrangement joins TRBV11-2 to TRBJ2-7; TRBD1 matches 10 bases. In germline, CDR1 is SGHAT, CDR2 FQNNGV. The CDR3 has 14 amino acids. Losses at the gene ends were 7 bases for V and 0 bases for J; bases not matched to a gene: 3. CDR3 protein: CASTRTGGSYEQYF. As DNA, the CDR3 is TGTGCCAGCACACGGACAGGGGGCTCCTACGAGCAGTACTTC.

The sample holds many counts of this clonotype. The rearrangement uses TRBV28 and TRBJ1-2; the D gene is possibly TRBD1 (6 bases). The CDR3 consists of 19 residues. CDR1 and CDR2 from the germline V gene are MDHEN and SYDVKM. The germline V and J ends were trimmed by 0 bases and 2 bases, with 22 bases remaining between them. The CDR3 bases are TGTGCCAGCAGTTTATGGGGGAAAAGTATGGGACATAGGAACTATGGCTACACCTTC. Translation: CASSLWGKSMGHRNYGYTF.

This rearrangement joins TRBV20-1 to TRBJ2-5, with 11 bases that match TRBD2. V was pared by 6 bases and J by 1 base, with 7 bases of the junction left unmatched. CDR1 and CDR2 (germline): DFQATT, SNEGSKA (reference sequence). There are 15 residues in the CDR3. CDR3 sequence reads: CSARPGLAVQETQYF. The CDR3, as DNA: TGCAGTGCAAGGCCGGGACTAGCGGTCCAAGAGACCCAGTACTTC.

This rearrangement joins TRBV5-1 to TRBJ2-1, with D possibly being TRBD1 (6 bases). The germline gives CDR1 SGHRS, CDR2 YFSETQ. The CDR3 is made up of 15 amino acids. V shed 2 bases and J shed 10 bases, with 19 bases lying between them. The CDR3 loop is CASSFDGQGIGEQFF. As DNA, the CDR3 is TGCGCCAGCAGCTTTGACGGCCAGGGGATCGGGGAGCAGTTCTTC.

The chain uses TRBV12-3 or TRBV12-4 and TRBJ2-5, with D possibly being TRBD1 or TRBD2 (7 bases each). Trimming removed 6 bases from V and 2 bases from J, with 13 bases in between. The length of the CDR3 is 14 residues. CDR3 DNA sequence: TGTGCCAGCAGCCCTCAGGGGGGGCAAGAGACCCAGTACTTC. Translated: CASSPQGGQETQYF.

The genes are TRBV5-1 and TRBJ2-5, with a possible D match to TRBD2 (5 bases). The CDR3 spans 16 residues. CDR1 is SGHRS, CDR2 YFSETQ, per germline. V was trimmed by 0 bases and J by 4 bases, leaving 16 bases between them. The CDR3 DNA reads TGCGCCAGCAGCTTGGCTGCTAGCCGCGTTTCAGAGACCCAGTACTTC. Translation: CASSLAASRVSETQYF.